These 21 T cell receptor beta chains originate from one sample sequenced in a study of cytomegalovirus exposure and HLA in healthy donors (dated by TCRdb to about 2017). The library was prepared using the immunoSEQ multiplex PCR assay. A mixture of 60 forward primers for TCR Vbeta segments and 13 reverse primers for TCR Jbeta segments was used in the multiplex PCR. This is the immuneACCESS table as TCRdb keeps it, with only in-frame sequences that have V and J called. A part of the clones is gone; compared with another copy, unresolved V genes explain less than half, and the rest is unexplained. The sample data list roughly 150,000 clones, and around two thirds of these were observed just once. Together, the top ten hold roughly 2% of the sample. Sequenced: PBMCs. The origin of the receptors is a woman aged 55-75 years in good health and CMV-seropositive.

The chain employs TRBV5-6 and TRBJ1-1, with D possibly matching TRBD1 (6 bases). Trimming stripped 4 bases from V and 8 bases from J, with 12 bases between. The CDR3 is made up of 12 amino acids. CDR1 is SGHDT, CDR2 YYEEEE, per germline. The DNA of the CDR3 is TGTGCCAGCAGCCTACGGACAGCCGAAGCTTTCTTT. This sequence encodes CASSLRTAEAFF.

The chain recombines TRBV27 with TRBJ1-5; 10 positions match TRBD1. The CDR3 extends over 14 amino acids. Germline assignment: CDR1 MNHEY and CDR2 SMNVEV (reference sequence). V was clipped by 6 bases and J by 4 bases; unmatched bases: 3. Written as DNA, the CDR3 is TGTGCCAGCAGAGGACAGGGGGGGAATCAGCCCCAGCATTTT. It is translated as CASRGQGGNQPQHF.

CDR3 sequence reads: CASTAGLHSNQPQHF. The DNA for the CDR3 is TGTGCCAGCACAGCAGGGCTGCATAGCAATCAGCCCCAGCATTTT. The J gene is TRBJ1-5, the V gene TRBV6-5; D might be TRBD1 (5 bases). V lost 7 bases and J 0 bases, leaving 13 bases between the germline ends. CDR3 length equals 15 residues. CDR1 and CDR2 (germline): MNHEY, SVGAGI.

The chain's CDR3 is CASSFLSRLETQYF. The CDR3 DNA is TGTGCCAGCAGCTTCCTGAGTAGACTAGAGACCCAGTACTTC. V usage is TRBV11-1 and J usage is TRBJ2-5; D ambiguous. Looked up from germline, CDR1 is SGHAT and CDR2 is FQDESV (reference sequence). Trimming left V 3 bases short and J 4 bases short, with 12 bases between. The CDR3 runs 14 residues.

CDR3 amino acids: CASRKPNHTTGNTGELFF. The CDR3 DNA reads as TGCGCCAGCAGGAAACCTAACCACACGACAGGCAACACCGGGGAGCTGTTTTTT. The gene calls are TRBV5-1 and TRBJ2-2; TRBD1 is a possible D gene (6 bases). Germline V gene sequence: CDR1 SGHRS, CDR2 YFSETQ. The germline V and J ends were trimmed by 5 bases and 2 bases, with 22 bases remaining between them. The CDR3 has 18 amino acids.

The chain joins TRBV18 to TRBJ1-1, with D uncertain. Looked up from germline, CDR1 is KGHSH and CDR2 is LQKENI. The V end was cut by 3 bases, the J end by 1 base, with 12 bases between. The CDR3 extends over 15 amino acids. The chain's CDR3 is CASSPSDLENTEAFF. In DNA form, the CDR3 reads TGTGCCAGCTCACCGTCTGACTTAGAGAACACTGAAGCTTTCTTT.

The V and J genes are TRBV11-2 and TRBJ2-1, with 7 positions matching TRBD1. This CDR3 spans 15 amino acids. Germline CDR1 is SGHAT and CDR2 is FQNNGV. The V segment lost 5 bases and the J segment 1 base; nucleotides outside the gene matches: 5. CDR3 sequence (DNA): TGTGCCAGCAGCCCCAACAGGGGTTCCTACAATGAGCAGTTCTTC. Translating gives CASSPNRGSYNEQFF.

This chain connects TRBV7-9 to TRBJ1-2; TRBD1 agrees at 8 bases. Germline-derived CDR1 and CDR2 are SEHNR and FQNEAQ (reference sequence). V was pared by 1 base and J by 8 bases, with 12 bases of the junction left unmatched. The CDR3 has 16 residues. The CDR3: CASSLGGQGASRGYTF. CDR3 bases: TGTGCCAGCAGCTTAGGGGGGCAGGGGGCATCCCGAGGCTACACCTTC.

This sequence joins TRBV5-1 and TRBJ2-3, with D possibly being TRBD2 (6 bases). The CDR3 loop spans 14 amino acids. The germline gives CDR1 SGHRS, CDR2 YFSETQ. The germline V and J ends were trimmed by 1 base and 2 bases, with 8 bases remaining between them. As DNA, the CDR3 is TGCGCCAGCAGCTTGTGGGGGGACACAGATACGCAGTATTTT. Protein: CASSLWGDTDTQYF.

The chain recombines TRBV14 with TRBJ1-2, with D possibly matching TRBD1 (5 bases). This CDR3 is built from 15 residues. V lost 1 base and J lost 4, with 13 bases in between. Germline loops: CDR1 SGHDN, CDR2 FVKESK. CDR3 DNA: TGTGCCAGCAGCCAAGTCGGGGGAACGACCTATGGCTACACCTTC. Residues: CASSQVGGTTYGYTF.

The rearrangement joins TRBV27 to TRBJ2-1; possible D gene TRBD2, 5 bases. Trimming removed 3 bases at V and 2 bases at J, with 17 bases between. This CDR3 has 17 amino acids. CDR1 MNHEY and CDR2 SMNVEV come from the germline V gene (reference sequence). The CDR3 sequence is CASSFSVAPSAYNEQFF. In DNA form, the CDR3 reads TGTGCCAGCAGTTTCTCAGTAGCGCCCTCCGCCTACAATGAGCAGTTCTTC.

A word on this clone: Other DNA sequences within the sample encode an identical CDR3. This rearrangement joins TRBV5-6 to TRBJ2-7; D may be TRBD2 (6 bases). The CDR3 contains 12 residues. The germline gives CDR1 SGHDT, CDR2 YYEEEE. V lost 4 bases and J lost 4, with 9 bases in between. As DNA, the CDR3 is TGTGCCAGCAGCCTTGGGGGGTACGAGCAGTACTTC. Its translation is CASSLGGYEQYF.

The CDR3 DNA sequence: TGTGCCTGGAGTGTACAGGAGACCCAGTACTTC. Protein: CAWSVQETQYF. This sequence joins TRBV30 and TRBJ2-5; D uncertain. CDR3 length: 11 amino acids. Trimming stripped 0 bases from V and 5 bases from J, with 4 bases between. Germline CDR1 and CDR2: GTSNPN and SVGIG (reference sequence).

This clone occurred a few times. The CDR3 reads CASSPLGESYEQYF. The CDR3 DNA is TGTGCCAGCAGCCCCCTCGGAGAGTCCTACGAGCAGTACTTC. The chain carries TRBV5-8 and TRBJ2-7; D not resolved. This CDR3 is 14 amino acids long. Germline V lookup: CDR1 SGHTS, CDR2 YDEGEE. Trimming pared 4 bases from V and 1 base from J, leaving 12 bases between.

The genes are TRBV5-4 and TRBJ2-3, with 13 nucleotides matching TRBD2. V dropped 1 base and J dropped 3; count of bases not matched to a gene: 2. CDR3 size: 16 residues. Per the germline V gene, CDR1 is SGHNT and CDR2 is YYREEE (reference sequence). CDR3 nucleotides: TGTGCCAGCAGCTTGCGACTAGCGGGAGGTACAGATACGCAGTATTTT. This codes for CASSLRLAGGTDTQYF. Full variable domain (remainder filled in from reference TRBV5-4 and TRBJ2-3): ETGVTQSPTHLIKTRGQQVTLRCSSQSGHNTVSWYQQALGQGPQFIFQYYREEENGRGNFPPRFSGLQFPNYSSELNVNALELDDSALYLCASSLRLAGGTDTQYFGPGTRLTVL.

The CDR3 loop reads CASSFLQGASSNQPQHF. Written as DNA, the CDR3 is TGTGCCAGCAGTTTCCTACAGGGGGCAAGTAGCAATCAGCCCCAGCATTTT. V gene TRBV28 combines with J gene TRBJ1-5, with 9 nucleotides matching TRBD1. Germline CDR1 reads MDHEN; CDR2 reads SYDVKM. The CDR3 totals 17 residues. Trimming removed 3 bases from V and 0 bases from J; junction bases left unmatched: 6.

The rearrangement links TRBV19 to TRBJ1-1, with 8 bases identical to TRBD1. The CDR3 loop spans 13 amino acids. Per the germline V gene, CDR1 is LNHDA and CDR2 is SQIVND (reference sequence). V trimming: 4 bases; J trimming: 4 bases; junction bases outside the gene matches: 2. The CDR3 region is CASSTGTGTEAFF. CDR3 bases: TGTGCCAGTAGTACCGGGACAGGCACTGAAGCTTTCTTT.

This chain joins TRBV27 and TRBJ2-1, with 7 nucleotides matching TRBD2. This CDR3 contains 13 residues. V lost 4 bases, J lost 9 bases, and 6 bases stayed unmatched. Germline loops: CDR1 MNHEY, CDR2 SMNVEV (reference sequence). The CDR3 sequence is CASSYGTNSEQFF. In nucleotides, the CDR3 is TGTGCCAGCAGTTATGGGACTAACAGTGAGCAGTTCTTC.

The CDR3 bases are TGTGCCAGCAGTCCCTCTAACGGGGAGCTGTTTTTT. Its translation is CASSPSNGELFF. The rearrangement links TRBV6-6 to TRBJ2-2; the D is unclear. V lost 5 bases and J lost 7, with 8 bases in between. Germline CDR1 MNHNY, CDR2 SVGAGI (reference sequence). CDR3 length equals 12 residues.

This clone appeared a few times. V usage is TRBV2 and J usage is TRBJ2-2; TRBD2 matches at 9 bases. The V and J ends lost 4 bases and 6 bases, in that order; junction bases with no gene match: 6. Germline V gene lookup returns CDR1 SNHLY and CDR2 FYNNEI. This CDR3 comprises 15 residues. This chain's CDR3 is CASSGFSGRSGELFF. As DNA, the CDR3 is TGTGCCAGCAGTGGTTTTAGCGGGAGATCCGGGGAGCTGTTTTTT.

V gene TRBV28 combines with J gene TRBJ2-5, with unresolved D. Trimming left V 6 bases short and J 5 bases short, with 7 bases between. The length of the CDR3 is 11 residues. Germline V CDR1 and CDR2: MDHEN, SYDVKM. The CDR3 loop reads CASSRLETQYF. DNA for the CDR3: TGTGCCAGCAGCAGGTTGGAGACCCAGTACTTC.